The entry below gives a single T cell receptor beta chain sequence along with its context. In the original workflow: Reference gene primer amplification gave estimated nucleated cell counts. Assay: immunoSEQ multiplex PCR; the TCRdb copy retains only in-frame clones and omits some. The V and J calls and clone size were taken over from that table, and D and trimming were inferred from the DNA. The data contain about 170,000 clones, about 85% of them singletons. This entry comes from a study of blood T cell repertoires in COVID-19. Whole-study context: Specimens from acute and convalescent COVID-19 originated in the United States, Italy and Spain. Sample material is recorded as cDNA or gDNA derived from T cells, B-cell-depleted T cells, or PBMCs.

The specimen was peripheral blood. This TCR was recovered from a man in his sixties who had recovered from COVID-19.

In DNA, the CDR3 is TGCGCCAGCAGTCCCCATGGCCTTAACTATGGCTACACCTTC. Translated, it gives CASSPHGLNYGYTF. This chain joins TRBV4-1 and TRBJ1-2; D ambiguous. The CDR3 extends over 14 amino acids. V lost 6 bases and J 1 base, leaving 12 bases between the germline ends. Germline V gives CDR1 MGHRA, CDR2 YSYEKL.